The 23 T cell receptor beta chains in this list originate from one sample, sequenced in a study of cytomegalovirus exposure and HLA in healthy donors. Researchers ran the PCR with 60 Vbeta and 13 Jbeta primers. Using immunoSEQ multiplex PCR, the repertoire was profiled, and TCRdb retains in-frame clones only, with some absent. The sample includes more than 90,000 clones, about 70% seen only once; the top ten take 8% to 9%. The sequenced material came from PBMCs. These receptors all stem from a human donor in good health.

The CDR3 DNA follows: TGTGCCAGTAGGGGACAGGAGGCGTTCGGAGCTTTCTTT. Protein: CASRGQEAFGAFF. The chain joins TRBV19 to TRBJ1-1; 8 positions agree with TRBD1. CDR3 size: 13 residues. The junction had 10 bases not matched to a gene; V was cut back by 6 bases and J by 10 bases. Germline CDR1 and CDR2: LNHDA and SQIVND (reference sequence).

The V call is TRBV18, the J call TRBJ1-2; no firm D call. This CDR3 has 13 amino acids. Germline V lookup: CDR1 KGHSH, CDR2 LQKENI. The V and J ends lost 3 bases and 8 bases respectively, with 13 bases between them. The CDR3 DNA is TGTGCCAGCTCACCCGGCGTCAAGGAGGGCTACACCTTC. Encoded protein: CASSPGVKEGYTF.

The genes are TRBV27 and TRBJ2-1; perhaps TRBD2 as D (6 bases). The CDR3 has 13 residues. V was shortened by 0 bases and J by 13 bases, with 13 bases between the two germline ends. CDR1 and CDR2 from the germline V gene are MNHEY and SMNVEV (reference sequence). The CDR3 loop reads CASSLSLSTSQFF. Written as DNA, the CDR3 is TGTGCCAGCAGTTTATCCCTGAGCACTAGCCAGTTCTTC.

The chain has TRBV9 and TRBJ2-1, with a tentative D call TRBD1 (5 bases). This CDR3 is 17 amino acids long. Germline V gene data show CDR1 as SGDLS and CDR2 as YYNGEE. The V gene lost 3 bases and the J gene lost 6 bases, with 22 bases spanning the gap. DNA of the CDR3: TGTGCCAGCAGCGCCCGTCCTACAGGTCACCAGGGCAATGAGCAGTTCTTC. Protein: CASSARPTGHQGNEQFF.

There are a few counts of this clone. J is TRBJ1-2 and V is TRBV29-1, with TRBD1 matching 7 bases. The V gene's germline CDR1 is SQVTM and CDR2 ANQGSEA. Trimming removed 6 bases from V and 1 base from J; junction bases left unmatched: 5. The CDR3 is made up of 13 amino acids. The CDR3 coding sequence is TGCAGCGTCCACCGGGACAGTAACTATGGCTACACCTTC. Amino acid sequence: CSVHRDSNYGYTF.

In this sample, this clone turned up a few times. The J gene is TRBJ1-1, the V gene TRBV5-1, with D possibly TRBD1 on 5 matching bases. CDR3 length: 16 residues. Trimming removed 4 bases from V and 4 bases from J, with 20 bases in between. Germline V gene sequence: CDR1 SGHRS, CDR2 YFSETQ. CDR3 sequence: CASSPVSGREITEAFF. The CDR3 region has the DNA TGCGCCAGCAGCCCCGTCTCGGGCAGGGAAATCACTGAAGCTTTCTTT. Full variable domain (missing parts from reference TRBV5-1 and TRBJ1-1): KAGVTQTPRYLIKTRGQQVTLSCSPISGHRSVSWYQQTPGQGLQFLFEYFSETQRNKGNFPGRFSGRQFSNSRSEMNVSTLELGDSALYLCASSPVSGREITEAFFGQGTRLTVV.

The chain has TRBV4-3 and TRBJ2-7; tentatively, D is TRBD2 (5 bases). Per germline, CDR1 LGHNA and CDR2 YSLEER. CDR3 length equals 15 residues. The V and J ends lost 3 bases and 7 bases respectively, with 19 bases between them. This CDR3 is CASSQELVSLREQYF. The CDR3 DNA sequence: TGCGCCAGCAGCCAGGAACTAGTGTCTCTGAGAGAGCAGTACTTC.

The chain employs TRBV4-3 and TRBJ1-1; 8 nucleotides line up with TRBD1. V gave up 3 bases and J gave up 4 bases; unmatched junction bases: 4. The germline V gene encodes CDR1 LGHNA and CDR2 YSLEER. The CDR3 totals 14 residues. CDR3 amino acids: CASSHSGGFTEAFF. Here the CDR3 DNA reads TGCGCCAGCAGCCACTCAGGGGGCTTCACTGAAGCTTTCTTT.

The table lists this clone with a few counts. The chain has TRBV9 and TRBJ2-1; perhaps TRBD2 as D (6 bases). CDR1 SGDLS and CDR2 YYNGEE come from the germline V gene. The CDR3 is made up of 15 amino acids. V was shortened by 0 bases and J by 2 bases, with 9 bases between the two germline ends. DNA of the CDR3: TGTGCCAGCAGCGTAGACGGGAGTGCCTACAATGAGCAGTTCTTC. Protein product: CASSVDGSAYNEQFF. The variable domain in full, completed from reference TRBV9 and TRBJ2-1, reads DSGVTQTPKHLITATGQRVTLRCSPRSGDLSVYWYQQSLDQGLQFLIQYYNGEERAKGNILERFSAQQFPDLHSELNLSSLELGDSALYFCASSVDGSAYNEQFFGPGTRLTVL.

The chain links TRBV29-1 to TRBJ1-1, with unresolved D. V lost 4 bases, J lost 5 bases, and 11 bases lay in between. The CDR3 covers 12 residues. Germline-derived CDR1 and CDR2 are SQVTM and ANQGSEA. The CDR3 bases are TGCAGCGTTGGCTTCAGGTGGACTGAAGCTTTCTTT. Translation gives CSVGFRWTEAFF.

This rearrangement joins TRBV19 to TRBJ1-1, with 7 bases matching TRBD1. V lost 5 bases to trimming and J lost 1 base; unmatched junction nucleotides: 7. This CDR3 comprises 15 residues. Germline V gives CDR1 LNHDA, CDR2 SQIVND (reference sequence). The CDR3 DNA sequence: TGTGCCAGTAGTGTCCGGGACAGATCGAACACTGAAGCTTTCTTT. Translating gives CASSVRDRSNTEAFF.

This sequence joins TRBV15 and TRBJ2-7; possible D gene TRBD1, 6 bases. This CDR3 has 12 amino acids. V lost 6 bases, J lost 4 bases, and 10 bases lay in between. CDR1 and CDR2 (germline): LNHNV, YYDKDF (reference sequence). CDR3 region: CATSTTGYEQYF. In DNA, the CDR3 is TGTGCCACCAGTACGACAGGTTACGAGCAGTACTTC.

The rearrangement joins TRBV5-1 to TRBJ1-2; no clear D. Germline-derived CDR1 and CDR2 are SGHRS and YFSETQ. V was clipped by 2 bases and J by 1 base, with 9 bases between them. The CDR3 totals 14 residues. The CDR3 nucleotides are TGCGCCAGCAGCTTAGAAGCCTTTAACTATGGCTACACCTTC. Protein product: CASSLEAFNYGYTF.

V usage is TRBV5-1 and J usage is TRBJ1-2; D uncertain. The V end lost 0 bases, the J end lost 4 bases, and 7 bases lay between the germline ends. This CDR3 has 13 amino acids. Germline loops: CDR1 SGHRS, CDR2 YFSETQ. In nucleotides, the CDR3 is TGCGCCAGCAGCTTGGAACAGACCTATGGCTACACCTTC. Residues: CASSLEQTYGYTF.

This clone has only a few counts. This rearrangement joins TRBV9 to TRBJ2-7; D possibly corresponds to TRBD1 (5 bases). Per the germline V gene, CDR1 is SGDLS and CDR2 is YYNGEE. Trimming cost V 0 bases and J 3 bases, with 10 bases left between them. The CDR3 sequence is 14 residues long. CDR3: CASSVGQGNYEQYF. In DNA, the CDR3 is TGTGCCAGCAGCGTAGGTCAGGGAAACTACGAGCAGTACTTC.

As concerns this clone: The junction shows a germline mismatch at one end, possibly a read error. J is TRBJ2-3 and V is TRBV7-8, with 9 bases aligning to TRBD2. CDR3 length equals 18 residues. Germline V CDR1 and CDR2: SGHVS, FQNEAQ. The CDR3 coding sequence is TGTGCCAGCAGCCTAGCCCTGCTGCGGGAGGGCTTCACAGATACGCAGTATTTT. Translation gives CASSLALLREGFTDTQYF.

The CDR3 DNA is TGCGCCAGCAGCTTTCCACCTAGCGGTCCAGATACGCAGTATTTT. It yields the protein CASSFPPSGPDTQYF. The V gene is TRBV5-1, the J gene TRBJ2-3; 7 bases line up with TRBD2. The germline CDR1 and CDR2 sequences are SGHRS and YFSETQ. The CDR3 sequence is 15 residues long. J gave up 4 bases and V 2 bases, and 7 bases lay outside the gene matches.

This clone was seen a single time. The V call is TRBV7-2, the J call TRBJ1-2; TRBD1 aligns across 9 bases. CDR3 length: 14 amino acids. Per the germline V gene, CDR1 is SGHTA and CDR2 is FQGNSA. Unmatched junction bases numbered 4, after V lost 1 base and J lost 7 bases. The CDR3 region has the DNA TGTGCCAGCAGCTTAGGAACAGGGGGCCGTGGCTACACCTTC. Translating gives CASSLGTGGRGYTF.

The V and J genes are TRBV29-1 and TRBJ2-1, with D maybe TRBD1 (5 bases). V was clipped by 8 bases and J by 0 bases, with 14 bases between them. CDR3 length: 14 residues. The V gene's germline CDR1 is SQVTM and CDR2 ANQGSEA. CDR3 protein: CSSKGPSSYNEQFF. CDR3 coding DNA: TGCAGCTCAAAGGGGCCGAGCTCCTACAATGAGCAGTTCTTC.

This clone was observed a single time. The chain recombines TRBV13 with TRBJ1-6, with D uncertain. This CDR3 has 14 amino acids. The V end lost 6 bases, the J end lost 9 bases, and 15 bases lay between the germline ends. Germline V gene data show CDR1 as PRHDT and CDR2 as FYEKMQ (reference sequence). This chain's CDR3 is CASRYGRGISPLHF. The CDR3 nucleotides are TGTGCCAGCAGATACGGACGGGGAATTTCACCCCTCCACTTT. Full variable domain (remainder filled in from reference TRBV13 and TRBJ1-6): AAGVIQSPRHLIKEKRETATLKCYPIPRHDTVYWYQQGPGQDPQFLISFYEKMQSDKGSIPDRFSAQQFSDYHSELNMSSLELGDSALYFCASRYGRGISPLHFGNGTRLTVT.

This clone was detected only a few times. This sequence joins TRBV7-9 and TRBJ2-1, with 8 bases fitting TRBD2. This CDR3 comprises 15 residues. The junction had 8 bases not matched to a gene; V was cut back by 1 base and J by 9 bases. Germline V gene sequence: CDR1 SEHNR, CDR2 FQNEAQ (reference sequence). Written as DNA, the CDR3 is TGTGCCAGCAGCTTAGGCGGACTAGCTTCGAGTGAGCAGTTCTTC. As protein: CASSLGGLASSEQFF.

This chain uses TRBV2 with TRBJ2-5, with 9 bases identical to TRBD2. The J call may be mistaken, given a closer DNA end match to TRBJ2-7. The CDR3 extends over 15 amino acids. Germline V gives CDR1 SNHLY, CDR2 FYNNEI. The CDR3 protein is CASIEVLAGSYEQYF. Written as DNA, the CDR3 is TGTGCCAGCATTGAGGTCCTAGCGGGGTCCTACGAGCAGTACTTC.

This chain connects TRBV7-2 to TRBJ2-1; 9 positions match TRBD1. Trimming at V came to 0 bases and at J to 6 bases, leaving 9 bases not matched to a gene. CDR1 is SGHTA and CDR2 is FQGNSA in the germline V gene. This CDR3 comprises 17 residues. This chain's CDR3 is CASSLAPGQGGRNEQFF. DNA for the CDR3: TGTGCCAGCAGCTTAGCACCGGGACAGGGTGGTCGCAATGAGCAGTTCTTC.